These T cell receptor beta chains were read from a single sample in a study of T cell changes during pregnancy in multiple sclerosis. Clones were read by immunoSEQ multiplex PCR, and TCRdb kept only the in-frame ones, dropping some. The sample includes about 49,000 clones, about 90% seen only once; the top ten take around 5%. The material sequenced was peripheral blood, taken after pregnancy. The receptors shown here come from a female donor in good health, enrolled as a control in a pregnancy study. The CDR3 runs from the conserved cysteine through the conserved F or W.

length: 18
V: TRBV5-1
J: TRBJ2-1
CDR3: CASRSPIGGARDRGEQFF

length: 16
V: TRBV6-1
J: TRBJ2-3
CDR3: CASSEMTSGGRDTQYF

length: 11
V: TRBV6-5
J: TRBJ1-2
CDR3: CASSSTGGYTF

length: 14
V: TRBV7-2
J: TRBJ1-1
CDR3: CASSTRQGPPEAFF

length: 14
V: TRBV15
J: TRBJ1-1
CDR3: CATSSRTGDPEAFF

length: 18
V: TRBV7-2
J: TRBJ2-7
CDR3: CASSFGRGRAGLSYEQYF

length: 15
V: TRBV5-1
J: TRBJ2-1
CDR3: CASSSRAAEHNEQFF

length: 17
V: TRBV7-9
J: TRBJ2-5
CDR3: CASSLALASGRQETQYF

length: 12
V: TRBV5-5
J: TRBJ1-4
CDR3: CASSFRDEELFF

length: 12
V: TRBV19
J: TRBJ1-1
CDR3: CASGTSGTQAFF

length: 17
V: TRBV7-9
J: TRBJ2-4
CDR3: CASSLARQGLAKNIQYF

length: 14
V: TRBV7-9
J: TRBJ2-1
CDR3: CASSHRTSLNEQFF

length: 15
V: TRBV18
J: TRBJ2-5
CDR3: CASSPLAALQETQYF

length: 17
V: TRBV30
J: TRBJ2-1
CDR3: CAWSVGLAGGPFNEQFF

length: 15
V: TRBV5-6
J: TRBJ2-7
CDR3: CASSLAVGVVREQYF

length: 12
V: TRBV15
J: TRBJ2-7
CDR3: CATSRDGAEQYF

length: 12
V: TRBV4-2
J: TRBJ2-3
CDR3: CASSQDIDTQYF

length: 15
V: TRBV30
J: TRBJ1-2
CDR3: CAWRSPPFRGSGYTF

length: 16
V: TRBV9
J: TRBJ1-2
CDR3: CASSAKNRDRGDGYTF

length: 15
V: TRBV13
J: TRBJ1-6
CDR3: CASSLADRDNSPLHF

length: 16
V: TRBV4-3
J: TRBJ2-7
CDR3: CASSQDLGGGSYEQYF

length: 12
V: TRBV19
J: TRBJ1-5
CDR3: CASSGAAQPQHF

length: 18
V: TRBV7-2
J: TRBJ2-1
CDR3: CASSFKLLAAPRGNEQFF

length: 13
V: TRBV18
J: TRBJ1-4
CDR3: CASYDRGREKLFF

length: 14
V: TRBV5-1
J: TRBJ2-7
CDR3: CASSLWEGSYEQYF

length: 17
V: TRBV7-7
J: TRBJ2-1
CDR3: CASSLEGPSGGDNEQFF